The source of this T cell receptor (beta chain) is a study of blood T cell repertoires in COVID-19. On the study more broadly: Nucleic acid was either cDNA or gDNA, and it came from T cells, B-cell-depleted T cells, or PBMCs.

Under the authors' procedure: Nucleated cell number was recorded as an estimate derived from reference gene primer amplification. Sequenced by immunoSEQ multiplex PCR; TCRdb stores in-frame clones only, minus some. That table supplies the V and J calls and clone size; D and trimming were determined from the DNA. Of 200,000 to 250,000 clones detected, 75% to 85% appear once; the ten largest clones hold 1.2% to 1.5%. This CDR3 spans 16 amino acids. The V end lost 3 bases, the J end lost 6 bases, and 20 bases lay between the germline ends. Germline CDR1 LNHDA, CDR2 SQIVND (reference sequence). Source material: peripheral blood. This chain connects TRBV19 to TRBJ1-2; possibly TRBD1 for D (5 bases). This TCR was sampled from a woman in her thirties or forties who had recovered from COVID-19. CDR3 protein: CASSMYRGGDEDGYTF. Written as DNA, the CDR3 is TGTGCCAGTAGTATGTATCGGGGAGGGGACGAGGATGGCTACACCTTC.